These T cell receptor beta chains were read from a single sample in a study of blood T cells in healthy people across ages. TCRdb re-called the 5' RACE reads with MiXCR, one entry per CDR3 protein. The sample comprises about 560,000 distinct CDR3 sequences, roughly a quarter of which are singletons, and about 3.3% rests with the top ten. This sample was shared with a second study, whose subject was T cells of mothers and their children.

The source material was blood. The origin of the receptors is a boy younger than 10 in good health. CDR3s include the opening cysteine and the closing phenylalanine or tryptophan. The D gene is left open where the match is weak. Some rows have no size entry. The others give once, few or many, or a class for an expanded clone.

clone_size	d_call	cdr3_length	v_call	j_call	cdr3_nt	cdr3_aa
NA	NA	14	TRBV7-9	TRBJ2-5	TGTGCCAGCAGCGGAGGGACTTTCGGGGAGACCCAGTACTTC	CASSGGTFGETQYF
NA	TRBD1	18	TRBV12-3/TRBV12-4	TRBJ1-3	TGTGCCAGCAGTACGGGACAGGTCCTTAGGGACTCTGGAAACACCATATATTTT	CASSTGQVLRDSGNTIYF
NA	NA	15	TRBV10-3	TRBJ2-6	TGTGCCATCAGTGGGCTGGGGCCGGGGGCCAACGTCCTGACTTTC	CAISGLGPGANVLTF
many	NA	13	TRBV24-1	TRBJ1-2	TGTGCCACCAGCCCACGTGCTAACTATGGCTACACCTTC	CATSPRANYGYTF
many	TRBD2	18	TRBV12-3/TRBV12-4	TRBJ2-7	TGTGCCAGCAGCGCCGGACTAGCGGGGGTTTATAAAGAGTACGAGCAGTACTTC	CASSAGLAGVYKEYEQYF
NA	TRBD1	16	TRBV12-3/TRBV12-4	TRBJ2-2	TGTGCCAGCAGTTTTCCACGGGACAGGGGATCGGGGGAGCTGTTTTTT	CASSFPRDRGSGELFF
many	NA	13	TRBV20-1	TRBJ2-5	TGCAGTGCTCTTAGATCCTCGGGAGAGACCCAGTACTTC	CSALRSSGETQYF
many	TRBD2	15	TRBV7-2	TRBJ2-2	TGTGCCAGCAGCTATAGCGGGGGGGACACCGGGGAGCTGTTTTTT	CASSYSGGDTGELFF
few	NA	13	TRBV13	TRBJ2-1	TGTGCCAGCAGCTTCGCGGTTTACAATGAGCAGTTCTTC	CASSFAVYNEQFF
NA	TRBD2	18	TRBV5-6	TRBJ2-3	TGTGCCAGCAGCCGCACTAGCGGGAGGGCCCGGGGCACAGATACGCAGTATTTT	CASSRTSGRARGTDTQYF
NA	TRBD2	18	TRBV5-1	TRBJ2-4	TGCGCCAGCAGCTTGGACGGGACTAGCGGGGGCGTAAGAAACATTCAGTACTTC	CASSLDGTSGGVRNIQYF
few	NA	14	TRBV7-3	TRBJ2-5	TGTGCCAGCAGCCCAGGACAGCCGGGTGAGACCCAGTACTTC	CASSPGQPGETQYF
many	NA	13	TRBV11-2	TRBJ2-1	TGTGCCAGCAGCTACATCTCCTCGGGGGAGTCGTTCTTC	CASSYISSGESFF
NA	NA	11	TRBV29-1	TRBJ2-5	TGCAGCGTTGGTACGGATTGGGGGCAGTACTTC	CSVGTDWGQYF
NA	NA	14	TRBV5-5	TRBJ2-1	TGTGCCAGCAGCTTGAGACTAGTAGACGATGAGCAGTTCTTC	CASSLRLVDDEQFF
few	NA	15	TRBV27	TRBJ1-6	TGTGCCAGCAGTCTAAGGGCAGTCAGAGATTCACCCCTCCACTTT	CASSLRAVRDSPLHF
NA	TRBD2	15	TRBV15	TRBJ2-1	TGTGCCACCGGCAGAGTATCGGGAGGGCCCGATGAGCAGTTCTTC	CATGRVSGGPDEQFF
few	NA	17	TRBV3-1	TRBJ2-4	TGTGCCAGCAGCCCGGGGGACAGTAAGATGGCTTACGGCATTCAGTACTTC	CASSPGDSKMAYGIQYF
many	NA	15	TRBV20-1	TRBJ2-5	TGCAGTGCTAGACGGACCGCAATGGTTTCAGAGACCCAGTACTTC	CSARRTAMVSETQYF
NA	NA	15	TRBV12-3/TRBV12-4	TRBJ1-1	TGTGCCAGCAGTTTAGTTCAGGGAGCGAACACTGAAGCTTTCTTT	CASSLVQGANTEAFF
few	NA	12	TRBV10-3	TRBJ2-5	TGTGCCATCAGTGAGCCGGGGGAGACCCAGTACTTC	CAISEPGETQYF
NA	TRBD2	17	TRBV20-1	TRBJ2-5	TGCAGTGCTAGAGATTTGACTAGCGGGGGGGATCAGGAGACCCAGTACTTC	CSARDLTSGGDQETQYF
few	NA	12	TRBV10-3	TRBJ2-1	TGTGCCATCAGTGAGACGTGGATTGAGCAGTTCTTC	CAISETWIEQFF
few	NA	14	TRBV28	TRBJ1-4	TGTGCCAGCAGTTTAAGTGGTAGGGCTGAAAAACTGTTTTTT	CASSLSGRAEKLFF
few	NA	14	TRBV20-1	TRBJ2-1	TGCAGTGCTAGCGGAGGGCTGGACTACAATGAGCAGTTCTTC	CSASGGLDYNEQFF
many	NA	13	TRBV20-1	TRBJ2-3	TGCAGTGCTACAGCGCCCAGCACAGATACGCAGTATTTT	CSATAPSTDTQYF
NA	NA	13	TRBV29-1	TRBJ1-1	TGCAGCGCTAATTACCAGGTGGACACTGAAGCTTTCTTT	CSANYQVDTEAFF
few	NA	14	TRBV28	TRBJ2-7	TGTGCCAGCAGTGGGTGGAATTCTCCCTACGAGCAGTACTTC	CASSGWNSPYEQYF
few	NA	16	TRBV10-3	TRBJ1-4	TGTGCCATCAGTGAGTTCCTGGGCGAGGCTAATGAAAAACTGTTTTTT	CAISEFLGEANEKLFF
few	TRBD2	16	TRBV9	TRBJ2-2	TGTGCCAGCAGCGTAGACTCGGGAGGGAACACCGGGGAGCTGTTTTTT	CASSVDSGGNTGELFF
few	NA	20	TRBV9	TRBJ2-1	TGTGCCAGCAGCGGCTTGGGTACGGGGGTCCCAGGAAGCTCCTACAATGAGCAGTTCTTC	CASSGLGTGVPGSSYNEQFF
NA	TRBD2	14	TRBV4-3	TRBJ2-5	TGCGCCAGCAGCCAAACTAGCGGGCTGGAGACCCAGTACTTC	CASSQTSGLETQYF
few	TRBD1	15	TRBV25-1	TRBJ2-7	TGTGCCAGCAGTGCTCCGGGACAGGGAACCTACGAGCAGTACTTC	CASSAPGQGTYEQYF
NA	NA	12	TRBV20-1	TRBJ2-1	TGCAGTGCTAGAGGTTTGGGACCTGAGCAGTTCTTC	CSARGLGPEQFF
few	TRBD1	13	TRBV19	TRBJ1-2	TGTGCCAGTAGTCCCCGGGACAGGGGAAGCAACACCTTC	CASSPRDRGSNTF
NA	NA	15	TRBV19	TRBJ2-1	TGTGCCAGTAGAGGTAGACGTGAGAAAAGCGATGAGCAGTTCTTC	CASRGRREKSDEQFF
NA	TRBD2	14	TRBV27	TRBJ2-7	TGTGCCAGCGCTTCGGGGGGATTTGCCTCCGAGCAGTACTTC	CASASGGFASEQYF
NA	NA	13	TRBV10-2	TRBJ2-7	TGCGCCAGCAGTGAGTTGTATACAAACGAGCAGTACTTC	CASSELYTNEQYF
NA	TRBD2	17	TRBV27	TRBJ2-5	TGTGCCAGCAGCAAGCGGGGTGGCAATTTTGTGGAAGAGACCCAGTACTTC	CASSKRGGNFVEETQYF
few	NA	15	TRBV7-6	TRBJ2-7	TGTGCCAGCAGCCCGTCCCGAGTCGGTATGGACGAGCAGTACTTC	CASSPSRVGMDEQYF
NA	TRBD1	16	TRBV15	TRBJ1-4	TGTGCCACCAGCAGGATACAGGGGGCAACTAATGAAAAACTGTTTTTT	CATSRIQGATNEKLFF
NA	TRBD2	14	TRBV20-1	TRBJ2-3	TGCAGTGCTGATAGCGGGAGGTCCACAGATACGCAGTATTTT	CSADSGRSTDTQYF
few	NA	15	TRBV6-6	TRBJ2-5	TGTGCCAGCAGTTACATCGGGGGAACCCAAGAGACCCAGTACTTC	CASSYIGGTQETQYF
few	NA	11	TRBV15	TRBJ1-4	TGTGCCACCAGCAGAGATCGATTAAGTTTTTTT	CATSRDRLSFF
NA	NA	15	TRBV20-1	TRBJ2-7	TGCAGTGCTAGAGATCGAACAGTAGGCCCCTACGAGCAGTACTTC	CSARDRTVGPYEQYF
NA	NA	13	TRBV15	TRBJ2-7	TGTGCCACCAGCAGAGATAACAGATACGAGCAGTACTTC	CATSRDNRYEQYF